This T cell receptor beta chain originates from a study of shared clonotypes between healthy human individuals. Genomic DNA for unsorted samples was obtained from approximately 100 million PBMCs. This CDR3 comprises 16 residues. With V trimmed by 2 bases and J by 3 bases, 6 bases remained unmatched. Germline loops: CDR1 SGHRS, CDR2 YFSETQ. Clones were read by immunoSEQ multiplex PCR, and TCRdb kept only the in-frame ones, dropping some. The data hold around 500,000 clones, with roughly 77% observed a single time. This clone has more than one count but fewer than ten. Sequenced: PBMCs. The genes are TRBV5-1 and TRBJ2-2; 8 bases map to TRBD1. This TCR was recovered from a woman in her forties in good health. Some clones in this sample may be carry-over from other donors' samples. The CDR3 region is CASSFGTGFDTGELFF. The CDR3 coding sequence is TGCGCCAGCAGCTTCGGGACAGGTTTTGACACCGGGGAGCTGTTTTTT.